These T cell receptor beta chains were read from a single sample in a study of Ad26.COV2.S vaccination and SARS-CoV-2 variants. The repertoire was sequenced with immunoSEQ multiplex PCR; TCRdb's copy has only in-frame clones and lacks some. Here the sample spans around 310,000 clones, roughly 90% being singletons. Source: peripheral blood, taken in a trial of Ad26.COV2.S vaccine versus placebo. The receptor set was obtained from a person aged 18-65 years who received the Ad26.COV2.S COVID-19 vaccine or a placebo. Both conserved end residues are trimmed from each CDR3. A D gene is named only where the DNA matches it firmly.

v_gene | d_gene | CDR3aa
TRBV29-1 | - | SVDSGYGYT
TRBV11-2 | - | ASSLEGWPNQPQH
TRBV5-5 | - | ASSLVTYGYT
TRBV5-1 | TRBD1 | ASSFGQGNTEAF
TRBV29-1 | TRBD1 | SVGDSRDYGYT
TRBV4-2 | TRBD2 | ASSRERETGELF
TRBV15 | TRBD1 | ATSRDSAEQGSYT
TRBV2 | - | ASSPRVEQY
TRBV4-3 | TRBD1 | ASSQEGTGDEQY
TRBV7-6 | - | ASSSSGQGYNEQF
TRBV4-3 | - | ASSQIWDFSGANVLT
TRBV4-3 | TRBD1 | ASSPGRRTGRDGYT
TRBV7-2 | - | ASSLGAGNTIY
TRBV7-2 | - | ASSLRGRGSVSSYNEQF
TRBV11-2 | - | ASSLVFYGYT
TRBV19 | - | ASSIGGPNTEAF